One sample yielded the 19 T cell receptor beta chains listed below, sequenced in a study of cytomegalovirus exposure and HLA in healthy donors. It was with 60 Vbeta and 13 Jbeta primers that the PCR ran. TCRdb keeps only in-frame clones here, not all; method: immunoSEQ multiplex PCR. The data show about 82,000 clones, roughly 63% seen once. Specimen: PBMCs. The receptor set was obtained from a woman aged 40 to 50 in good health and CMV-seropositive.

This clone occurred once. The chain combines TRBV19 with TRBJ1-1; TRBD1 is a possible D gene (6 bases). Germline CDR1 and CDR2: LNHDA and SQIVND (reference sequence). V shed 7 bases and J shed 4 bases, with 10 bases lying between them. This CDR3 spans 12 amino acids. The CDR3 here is CASKQGGTEAFF. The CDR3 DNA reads TGTGCCAGTAAACAAGGGGGCACTGAAGCTTTCTTT. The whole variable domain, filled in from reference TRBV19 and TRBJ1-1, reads DGGITQSPKYLFRKEGQNVTLSCEQNLNHDAMYWYRQDPGQGLRLIYYSQIVNDFQKGDIAEGYSVSREKKESFPLTVTSAQKNPTAFYLCASKQGGTEAFFGQGTRLTVV.

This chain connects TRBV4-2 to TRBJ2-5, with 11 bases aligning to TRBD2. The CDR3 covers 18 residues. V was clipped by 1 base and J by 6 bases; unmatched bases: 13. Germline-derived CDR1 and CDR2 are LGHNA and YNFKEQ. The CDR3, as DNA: TGTGCCAGCAGCCAAGGGTGGGAACTAGCGGGGGCCAAGAAGACCCAGTACTTC. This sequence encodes CASSQGWELAGAKKTQYF.

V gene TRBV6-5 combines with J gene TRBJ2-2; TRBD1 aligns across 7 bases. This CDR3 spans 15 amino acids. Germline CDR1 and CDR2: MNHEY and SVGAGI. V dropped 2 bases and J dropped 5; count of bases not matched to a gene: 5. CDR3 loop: CASSYRGLGTGELFF. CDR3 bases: TGTGCCAGCAGTTACAGGGGGCTTGGGACCGGGGAGCTGTTTTTT.

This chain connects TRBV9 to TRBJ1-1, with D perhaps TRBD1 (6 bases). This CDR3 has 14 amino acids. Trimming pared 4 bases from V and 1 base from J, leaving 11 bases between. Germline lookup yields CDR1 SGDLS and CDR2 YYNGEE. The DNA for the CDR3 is TGTGCCAGCAGCTTCGGGACAAGGAACACTGAAGCTTTCTTT. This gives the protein CASSFGTRNTEAFF.

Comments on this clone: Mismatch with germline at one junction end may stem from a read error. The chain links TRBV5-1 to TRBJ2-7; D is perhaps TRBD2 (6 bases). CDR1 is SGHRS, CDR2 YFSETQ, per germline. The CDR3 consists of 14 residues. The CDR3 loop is CASRLDPGAGEQYF. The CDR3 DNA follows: TGCGCCAGCAGATTGGATCCCGGAGCGGGCGAGCAGTACTTC.

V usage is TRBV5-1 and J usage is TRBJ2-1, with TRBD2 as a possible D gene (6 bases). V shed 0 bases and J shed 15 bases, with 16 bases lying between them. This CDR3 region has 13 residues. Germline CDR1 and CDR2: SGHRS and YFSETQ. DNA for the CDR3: TGCGCCAGCAGCTTGGGTACGGAGGGTGGGGTGTTCTTC. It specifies CASSLGTEGGVFF.

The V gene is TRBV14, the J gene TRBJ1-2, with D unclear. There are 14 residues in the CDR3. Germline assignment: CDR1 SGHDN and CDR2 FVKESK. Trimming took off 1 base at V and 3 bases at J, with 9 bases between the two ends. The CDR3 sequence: CASSQGQAYYGYTF. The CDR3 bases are TGTGCCAGCAGCCAAGGTCAGGCCTACTATGGCTACACCTTC.

The CDR3 bases are TGTGCCAGCAGTCCTCAGGGGCGGAATTCACCCCTCCACTTT. It codes for CASSPQGRNSPLHF. The chain recombines TRBV6-5 with TRBJ1-6, with D tentatively TRBD1 (6 bases). This CDR3 spans 14 amino acids. CDR1 MNHEY and CDR2 SVGAGI come from the germline V gene. The V end lost 5 bases, the J end lost 7 bases, and 12 bases lay between the germline ends.

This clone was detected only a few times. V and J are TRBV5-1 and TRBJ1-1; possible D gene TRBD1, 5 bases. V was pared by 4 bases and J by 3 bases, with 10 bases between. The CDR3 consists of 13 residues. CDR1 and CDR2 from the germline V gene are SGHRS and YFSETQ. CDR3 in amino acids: CASSPGFDTEAFF. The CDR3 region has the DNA TGCGCCAGCAGCCCAGGGTTTGACACTGAAGCTTTCTTT.

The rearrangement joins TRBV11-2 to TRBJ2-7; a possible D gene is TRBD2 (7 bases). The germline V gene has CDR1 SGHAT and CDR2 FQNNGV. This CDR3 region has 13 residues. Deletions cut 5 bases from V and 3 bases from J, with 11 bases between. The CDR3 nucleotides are TGTGCCAGCAGCCCGGGGGGCTACTACGAGCAGTACTTC. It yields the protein CASSPGGYYEQYF.

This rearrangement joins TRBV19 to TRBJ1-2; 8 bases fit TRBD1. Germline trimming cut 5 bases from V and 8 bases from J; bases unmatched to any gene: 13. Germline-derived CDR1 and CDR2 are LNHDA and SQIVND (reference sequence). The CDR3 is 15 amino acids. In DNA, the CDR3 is TGTGCCAGTAGTTTCCAGGGGGCCGGCGTCTCGGGCTACACCTTC. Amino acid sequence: CASSFQGAGVSGYTF.

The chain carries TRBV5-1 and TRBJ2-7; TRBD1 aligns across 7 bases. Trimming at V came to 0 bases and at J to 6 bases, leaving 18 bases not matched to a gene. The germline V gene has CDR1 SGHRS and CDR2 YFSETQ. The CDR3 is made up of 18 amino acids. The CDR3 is CASSLVHRGGLPLGEQYF. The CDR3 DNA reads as TGCGCCAGCAGCTTGGTTCACAGGGGTGGGCTGCCGTTGGGCGAGCAGTACTTC.

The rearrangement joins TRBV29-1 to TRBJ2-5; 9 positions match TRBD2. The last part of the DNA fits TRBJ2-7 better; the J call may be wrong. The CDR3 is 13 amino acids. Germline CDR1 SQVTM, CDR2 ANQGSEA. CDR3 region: CSVVVAGVPEQYF. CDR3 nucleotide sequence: TGCAGCGTTGTAGTAGCGGGAGTCCCCGAGCAGTACTTC.

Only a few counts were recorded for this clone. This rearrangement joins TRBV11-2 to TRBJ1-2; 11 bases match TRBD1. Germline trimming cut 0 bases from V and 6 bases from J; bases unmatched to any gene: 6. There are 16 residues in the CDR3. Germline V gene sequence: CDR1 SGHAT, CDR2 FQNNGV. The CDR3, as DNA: TGTGCCAGCAGCTTAGATCGGACAGGGGGCCTGGATGGCTACACCTTC. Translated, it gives CASSLDRTGGLDGYTF.

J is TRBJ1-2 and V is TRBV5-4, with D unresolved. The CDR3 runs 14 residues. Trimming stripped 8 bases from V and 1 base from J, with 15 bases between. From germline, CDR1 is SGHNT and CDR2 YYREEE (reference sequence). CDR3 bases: TGTGCCAGTACCGAGGCGGAATTTAACTATGGCTACACCTTC. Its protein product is CASTEAEFNYGYTF.

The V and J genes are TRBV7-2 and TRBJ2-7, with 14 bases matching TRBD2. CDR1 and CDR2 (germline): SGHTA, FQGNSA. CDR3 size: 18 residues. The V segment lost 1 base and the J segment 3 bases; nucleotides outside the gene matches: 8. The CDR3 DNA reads TGTGCCAGCAGCTTAGAGCTAGGGACTAGCGGGAGCTTCTACGAGCAGTACTTC. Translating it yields CASSLELGTSGSFYEQYF. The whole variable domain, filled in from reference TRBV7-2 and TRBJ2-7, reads GAGVSQSPSNKVTEKGKDVELRCDPISGHTALYWYRQSLGQGLEFLIYFQGNSAPDKSGLPSDRFSAERTGGSVSTLTIQRTQQEDSAVYLCASSLELGTSGSFYEQYFGPGTRLTVT.

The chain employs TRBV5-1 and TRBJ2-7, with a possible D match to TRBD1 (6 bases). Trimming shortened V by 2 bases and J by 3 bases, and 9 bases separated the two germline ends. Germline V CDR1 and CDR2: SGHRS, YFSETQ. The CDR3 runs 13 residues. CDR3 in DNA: TGCGCCAGCAGCTTTGCCAGGGGCTACGAGCAGTACTTC. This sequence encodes CASSFARGYEQYF. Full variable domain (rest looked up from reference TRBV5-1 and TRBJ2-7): KAGVTQTPRYLIKTRGQQVTLSCSPISGHRSVSWYQQTPGQGLQFLFEYFSETQRNKGNFPGRFSGRQFSNSRSEMNVSTLELGDSALYLCASSFARGYEQYFGPGTRLTVT.

CDR3 DNA sequence: TGCAGCGTTGAAGATCTTCTGGGGCACTACAATGAGCAGTTCTTC. It translates to CSVEDLLGHYNEQFF. This rearrangement joins TRBV29-1 to TRBJ2-1; D may be TRBD1 (5 bases). The CDR3 has 15 amino acids. V was clipped by 0 bases and J by 3 bases, with 12 bases between them. CDR1 and CDR2 (germline): SQVTM, ANQGSEA.

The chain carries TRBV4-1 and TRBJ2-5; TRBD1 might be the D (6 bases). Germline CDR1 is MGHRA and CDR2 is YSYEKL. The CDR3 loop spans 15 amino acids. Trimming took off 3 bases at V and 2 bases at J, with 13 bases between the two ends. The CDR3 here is CASSHGRTVQETQYF. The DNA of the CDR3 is TGCGCCAGCAGCCACGGTCGGACAGTTCAAGAGACCCAGTACTTC.